There are a few counts of the clone carrying this T cell receptor beta chain. These data come from a study of T cells in Graves' hyperthyroidism and ophthalmopathy. This CDR3 is built from 16 residues. The trim removed 3 bases at V and 1 base at J, leaving 6 bases unmatched. CDR1 and CDR2 (germline): WSHSY, SAAADI. Researchers took RNA transcripts and amplified the TCR beta CDR3 regions from them. The study used the HTBI primer set for a first-round RT-PCR of the TCR CDR3. A single record per CDR3 protein comes from TCRdb applying MiXCR to the multiplex PCR reads. The data hold approximately 610,000 distinct CDR3 sequences, with about 15% observed a single time.

This sequence originates from a woman between 35 and 50 years old with Graves' ophthalmopathy. The V and J genes are TRBV10-2 and TRBJ2-5; 9 bases line up with TRBD1. Input material: blood. CDR3 in DNA: TGCGCCAGCAGTGACCTACAGGGGGCTCGCCAAGAGACCCAGTACTTC. It yields the protein CASSDLQGARQETQYF.